A single sample gave rise to the 15 T cell receptor beta chains below, sequenced in a study of blood T cell repertoires in COVID-19. The protocol was immunoSEQ multiplex PCR, while the TCRdb copy is restricted to in-frame clones and leaves out a portion. The sample carries about 200,000 clones, around 82% recorded once. The sequenced sample was PBMCs or T cells enriched from blood (not recorded which). The receptors were gathered from a woman aged 60-75 years with acute COVID-19.

The V call is TRBV5-1, the J call TRBJ2-2; maybe TRBD1 (5 bases). The CDR3 runs to 18 residues. Trimming removed 0 bases from V and 5 bases from J, with 20 bases in between. CDR1 is SGHRS and CDR2 is YFSETQ in the germline V gene. The CDR3 reads CASSLALKGLGFTGELFF. CDR3 in DNA: TGCGCCAGCAGCTTGGCCCTGAAGGGGCTGGGTTTTACCGGGGAGCTGTTTTTT.

V usage is TRBV4-3 and J usage is TRBJ1-1, with TRBD1 identical over 7 bases. Germline CDR1 and CDR2: LGHNA and YSLEER. V lost 3 bases, J lost 7 bases, and 11 bases stayed unmatched. CDR3 length equals 15 residues. The CDR3 sequence: CASSHRQGIDGEAFF. CDR3 sequence (DNA): TGCGCCAGCAGCCACAGACAGGGTATAGATGGTGAAGCTTTCTTT.

The CDR3 DNA sequence: TGTGCCAGCAGCTTAGGGCCGGGACAGGGGGTCGATGGCTACACCTTC. As protein: CASSLGPGQGVDGYTF. The J gene is TRBJ1-2, the V gene TRBV7-2; 11 bases map to TRBD1. V shed 1 base and J 6 bases; nucleotides not matched to a gene: 7. The germline V gene has CDR1 SGHTA and CDR2 FQGNSA. The CDR3 length is 16 residues. The whole variable domain, remainder taken from reference TRBV7-2 and TRBJ1-2, is GAGVSQSPSNKVTEKGKDVELRCDPISGHTALYWYRQSLGQGLEFLIYFQGNSAPDKSGLPSDRFSAERTGGSVSTLTIQRTQQEDSAVYLCASSLGPGQGVDGYTFGSGTRLTVV.

This clone has a handful of counts. The chain combines TRBV18 with TRBJ1-1; D possibly corresponds to TRBD1 (5 bases). Germline CDR1 is KGHSH and CDR2 is LQKENI. V was cut by 3 bases and J by 6 bases, with 17 bases left in between. This CDR3 contains 15 residues. CDR3 sequence: CASSPAGRGRPEAFF. CDR3 bases: TGTGCCAGCTCACCCGCAGGGCGGGGAAGGCCTGAAGCTTTCTTT.

The CDR3 DNA follows: TGTGCCAGCAGTCGCGGACAGGGGATTTCCTACGAGCAGTACGTC. Translating gives CASSRGQGISYEQYV. The chain links TRBV6-2 or TRBV6-3 to TRBJ2-7; 9 bases are a match to TRBD1. CDR1 and CDR2 (germline): MNHEY, SVGEGT. Germline trimming cut 5 bases from V and 1 base from J; bases unmatched to any gene: 6. CDR3 size: 15 residues.

The gene calls are TRBV4-3 and TRBJ1-1; perhaps TRBD1 as D (5 bases). CDR3 size: 16 residues. Germline loops: CDR1 LGHNA, CDR2 YSLEER. The V and J ends lost 0 bases and 4 bases respectively, with 15 bases between them. This chain's CDR3 is CASSQDAGTKGTEAFF. CDR3 DNA: TGCGCCAGCAGCCAAGATGCGGGGACGAAGGGCACTGAAGCTTTCTTT.

A word on this clone: The sample holds other DNA sequences that translate to the same CDR3. This chain connects TRBV12-3 or TRBV12-4 to TRBJ1-1, with no clear D. The CDR3 runs to 13 residues. V was cut by 5 bases and J by 2 bases, with 9 bases left in between. The DNA for the CDR3 is TGTGCCAGCAGTCCCGGGGTAAACACTGAAGCTTTCTTT. It is translated as CASSPGVNTEAFF.

This rearrangement joins TRBV7-2 to TRBJ2-7, with a tentative D call TRBD2 (5 bases). Germline V gene lookup returns CDR1 SGHTA and CDR2 FQGNSA. The length of the CDR3 is 15 residues. The germline V and J ends were trimmed by 0 bases and 0 bases, with 9 bases remaining between them. The CDR3 bases are TGTGCCAGCAGCTTAGCCGGCGGGCGCTCCTACGAGCAGTACTTC. It specifies CASSLAGGRSYEQYF.

The CDR3 spells CASSPGAEKLFF. In nucleotides, the CDR3 is TGTGCCAGCAGCCCTGGGGCTGAAAAACTGTTTTTT. The chain recombines TRBV3-1 (or the pseudogene TRBV3-2) with TRBJ1-4, with a tentative D call TRBD1 (5 bases). The CDR3 covers 12 residues. V was trimmed by 4 bases and J by 7 bases, leaving 7 bases between them. The germline gives CDR1 LGHDT, CDR2 YNNKEL (reference sequence).

The V gene is TRBV19, the J gene TRBJ2-1, with no clear D. CDR3 length equals 15 residues. The germline gives CDR1 LNHDA, CDR2 SQIVND (reference sequence). V lost 3 bases to trimming and J lost 0 bases, with 9 bases between them. The CDR3 nucleotides are TGTGCCAGTAGTATGGTCATTAGCTCCTACAATGAGCAGTTCTTC. This codes for CASSMVISSYNEQFF.

This rearrangement joins TRBV21-1 to TRBJ1-6. TRBV21-1 is a documented pseudogene. CDR3 length: 17 residues. The CDR3 DNA sequence: TGTGCCAGCAGCAAAAGGAGGGAGGGCGGTTTCAATTCACCCCTCCACTTT. The encoded protein is CASSKRREGGFNSPLHF.

This clone was counted between two and nine times. The rearrangement links TRBV7-2 to TRBJ2-5; 10 nucleotides agree with TRBD1. This CDR3 region has 15 residues. The germline gives CDR1 SGHTA, CDR2 FQGNSA. Trimming removed 4 bases from V and 4 bases from J; junction bases left unmatched: 6. In nucleotides, the CDR3 is TGTGCCAGCAGCTACGCCGGGACAGGGGCAGAGACCCAGTACTTC. Protein sequence: CASSYAGTGAETQYF.

This clone has only one observation. The chain joins TRBV29-1 to TRBJ1-1; TRBD1 might be the D (6 bases). V was cut by 8 bases and J by 2 bases, with 15 bases left in between. The CDR3 spans 13 residues. Germline loops: CDR1 SQVTM, CDR2 ANQGSEA. The CDR3 DNA reads TGCAGCTCATTAAGGGGGGGAAACACTGAAGCTTTCTTT. This codes for CSSLRGGNTEAFF. Filled out from reference TRBV29-1 and TRBJ1-1, the complete variable domain reads SAVISQKPSRDICQRGTSLTIQCQVDSQVTMMFWYRQQPGQSLTLIATANQGSEATYESGFVIDKFPISRPNLTFSTLTVSNMSPEDSSIYLCSSLRGGNTEAFFGQGTRLTVV.

The rearrangement uses TRBV7-9 and TRBJ2-7; 8 nucleotides match TRBD1. This CDR3 has 15 residues. Germline V lookup: CDR1 SEHNR, CDR2 FQNEAQ (reference sequence). Trimming removed 5 bases from V and 0 bases from J; junction bases left unmatched: 6. The CDR3 here is CASSPGQASSYEQYV. DNA for the CDR3: TGTGCCAGCAGCCCGGGACAGGCCAGCTCCTACGAGCAGTACGTC.

This chain links TRBV30 with TRBJ2-7; a possible D gene is TRBD1 (6 bases). Germline values: CDR1 GTSNPN, CDR2 SVGIG (reference sequence). V lost 1 base to trimming and J lost 4 bases, with 17 bases between them. The CDR3 totals 15 residues. CDR3 protein: CAWSDLQGLLYEQYF. The CDR3 DNA sequence: TGTGCCTGGAGTGATCTCCAGGGGCTACTTTACGAGCAGTACTTC.